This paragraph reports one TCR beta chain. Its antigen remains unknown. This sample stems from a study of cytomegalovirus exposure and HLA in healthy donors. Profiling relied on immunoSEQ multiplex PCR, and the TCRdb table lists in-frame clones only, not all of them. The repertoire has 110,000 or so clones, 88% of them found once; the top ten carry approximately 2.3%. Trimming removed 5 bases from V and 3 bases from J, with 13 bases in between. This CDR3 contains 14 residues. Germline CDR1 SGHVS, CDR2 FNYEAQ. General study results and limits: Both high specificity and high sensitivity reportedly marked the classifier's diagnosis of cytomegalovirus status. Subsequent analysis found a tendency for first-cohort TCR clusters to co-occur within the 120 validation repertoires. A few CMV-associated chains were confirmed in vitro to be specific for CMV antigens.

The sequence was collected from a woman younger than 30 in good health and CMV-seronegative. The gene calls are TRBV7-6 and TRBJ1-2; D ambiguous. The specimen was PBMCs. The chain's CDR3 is CASSEKAGDYGYTF. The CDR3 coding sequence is TGTGCCAGCAGCGAAAAAGCCGGGGACTATGGCTACACCTTC.